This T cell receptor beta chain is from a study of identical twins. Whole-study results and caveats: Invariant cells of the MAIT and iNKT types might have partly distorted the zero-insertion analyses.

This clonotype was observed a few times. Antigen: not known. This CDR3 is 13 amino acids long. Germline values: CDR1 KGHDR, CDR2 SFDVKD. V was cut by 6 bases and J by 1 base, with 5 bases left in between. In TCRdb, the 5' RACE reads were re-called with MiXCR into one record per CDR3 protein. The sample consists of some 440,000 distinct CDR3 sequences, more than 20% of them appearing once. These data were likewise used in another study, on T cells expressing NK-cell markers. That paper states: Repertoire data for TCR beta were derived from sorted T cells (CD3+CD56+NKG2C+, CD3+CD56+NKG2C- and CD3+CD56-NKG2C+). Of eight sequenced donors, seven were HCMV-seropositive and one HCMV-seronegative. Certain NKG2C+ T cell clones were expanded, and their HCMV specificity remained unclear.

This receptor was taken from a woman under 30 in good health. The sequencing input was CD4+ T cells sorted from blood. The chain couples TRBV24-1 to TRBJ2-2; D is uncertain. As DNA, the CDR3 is TGTGCCACCAGTCTAGGGAACACCGGGGAGCTGTTTTTT. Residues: CATSLGNTGELFF.